This TCR beta chain was retrieved from a study of post-analysis software for immune sequencing data. On the study more broadly: The courses of disease that were included comprised relapsing-remitting, secondary progressive and progressive-relapsing multiple sclerosis. Study results and limitations: A few TRBV segments (TRBV5-6, TRBV5-1 and TRBV20-1 among them) occurred more frequently in patients than in controls.

Incorporated into the TCR beta cDNA libraries were unique molecular identifiers, which served to reduce PCR and sequencing biases. Each CDR3 protein gets one entry after TCRdb re-called the PCR reads with MiXCR. Of about 820,000 distinct CDR3 sequences in the sample, approximately 53% were seen once. This clonotype has only a few counts. Its antigen remains unidentified. The CDR3 runs 13 residues. Trimming took off 10 bases at V and 4 bases at J, with 14 bases between the two ends. Germline CDR1 is SGHVS and CDR2 is FNYEAQ. The TCR originated in a girl aged 5 to 17 with multiple sclerosis. The rearrangement joins TRBV7-6 to TRBJ2-1; perhaps TRBD1 as D (6 bases). The source material was blood. CDR3 in DNA: TGTGCCACGGCCGGGACACCATACAATGAGCAGTTCTTC. Translated, it gives CATAGTPYNEQFF.